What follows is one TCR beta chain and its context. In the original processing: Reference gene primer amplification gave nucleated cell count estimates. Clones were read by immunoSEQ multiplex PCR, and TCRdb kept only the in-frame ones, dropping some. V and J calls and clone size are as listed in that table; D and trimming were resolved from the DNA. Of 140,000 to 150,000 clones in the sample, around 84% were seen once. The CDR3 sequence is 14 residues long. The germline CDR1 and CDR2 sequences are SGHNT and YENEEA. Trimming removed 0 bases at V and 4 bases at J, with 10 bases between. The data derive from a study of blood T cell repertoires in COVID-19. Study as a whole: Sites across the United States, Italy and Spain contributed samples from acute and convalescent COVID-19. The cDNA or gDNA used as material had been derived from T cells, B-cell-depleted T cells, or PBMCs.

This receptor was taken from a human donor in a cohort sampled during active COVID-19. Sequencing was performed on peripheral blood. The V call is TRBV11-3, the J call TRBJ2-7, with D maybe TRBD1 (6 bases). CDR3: CASSLDSRGYEQYF. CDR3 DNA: TGTGCCAGCAGCTTAGATTCGAGGGGGTACGAGCAGTACTTC.